The subject of this entry is one TCR beta chain. Some clones are missing from TCRdb's copy, which holds only in-frame ones; the method was immunoSEQ multiplex PCR. Of about 200,000 clones in the sample, 70% to 90% were seen once. Germline assignment: CDR1 MNHNS and CDR2 SASEGT. The CDR3 loop spans 13 amino acids. The ends were cut back, 3 bases at V and 6 bases at J, with 11 bases in the middle. The data are from a study of blood T cell repertoires in COVID-19. This sequence joins TRBV6-1 and TRBJ1-1, with D perhaps TRBD1 (6 bases). The specimen was peripheral blood. The TCR comes from a man aged 50 to 60 with COVID-19, enrolled during active disease. CDR3 protein: CASSDPWTAEAFF. The CDR3 DNA follows: TGTGCCAGCAGTGACCCCTGGACAGCTGAAGCTTTCTTT.